A single T cell receptor beta chain is shown here with its context. No antigen is known for it. This entry is derived from a study of PD-1 blockade in classical Hodgkin lymphoma. Study observations and caveats: Exclusion removed patients who began nivolumab under 1 year after ASCT.

The table came from immunoSEQ multiplex PCR; TCRdb's copy has only in-frame clones and leaves some out. The data hold more than 45,000 clones, with approximately 90% observed a single time. Trimming shortened V by 4 bases and J by 3 bases, and 7 bases separated the two germline ends. In germline, CDR1 is SNHLY, CDR2 FYNNEI. This CDR3 contains 13 residues. Each patient relapsed following autologous stem cell transplantation, and prior brentuximab vedotin exposure differed. The chain has TRBV2 and TRBJ1-3; weak D call: TRBD1 (5 bases). The receptor was derived from a human donor with classical Hodgkin lymphoma. The sample was peripheral blood mononuclear cells (PBMCs), taken before the second cycle of nivolumab. The CDR3 sequence: CASSVGGGNTIYF. CDR3 bases: TGTGCCAGCAGTGTGGGGGGTGGAAACACCATATATTTT. Supplemented by reference TRBV2 and TRBJ1-3, the full variable domain reads EPEVTQTPSHQVTQMGQEVILRCVPISNHLYFYWYRQILGQKVEFLVSFYNNEISEKSEIFDDQFSVERPDGSNFTLKIRSTKLEDSAMYFCASSVGGGNTIYFGEGSWLTVV.